Listed below are T cell receptor beta chains from one sample, sequenced in a study of blood T cell repertoires in COVID-19. The repertoire was sequenced with immunoSEQ multiplex PCR; TCRdb's copy has only in-frame clones and lacks some. The sample shows 200,000 to 250,000 clones, around 83% of them seen only once. Sequencing was performed on peripheral blood. All receptors derive from a woman between 50 and 59 years old with acute or convalescent COVID-19. Both conserved end residues are part of each CDR3. The D gene is left open where the match is weak. The size entry is marked missing in some rows and otherwise reads once, few, many or a size class.

size	D	J	V	DNA	CDR3
NA	NA	TRBJ2-7	TRBV6-5	TGTGCCAGCAGTTACCAGCCAGGGTGGGAGGTCGACACCTACTTC	CASSYQPGWEVDTYF
NA	NA	TRBJ1-1	TRBV28	TGTGCCAGCAGTTTTAGGCGGGCCCAAGGGACTGAAGCTTTCTTT	CASSFRRAQGTEAFF
NA	NA	TRBJ1-2	TRBV7-8	TGTGCCAGCAGCTTAGATGCGGTGAACTATGGCTACACCTTC	CASSLDAVNYGYTF
NA	NA	TRBJ1-1	TRBV2	TGTGCCAGCTCGAGGGAGTCTACTGAAGCTTTCTTT	CASSRESTEAFF
once	TRBD2	TRBJ2-1	TRBV20-1	TGCAGTGCTAGTGTAGCGGGAGCGCGGCGTGAGCAGTTCTTC	CSASVAGARREQFF
NA	TRBD2	TRBJ2-2	TRBV9	TGTGCCAGCAGCGTAAGTGGACTAGCGGGGCCCACCGGGGAGCTGTTTTTT	CASSVSGLAGPTGELFF
once	TRBD1	TRBJ2-1	TRBV28	TGTGCCAGCGCCAGGGGGAATGAGCAGTTCTTC	CASARGNEQFF
NA	NA	TRBJ1-4	TRBV12-3/TRBV12-4	TGTGCCAGCAGTCCCTACGAAAATGAAAAACTGTTTTTT	CASSPYENEKLFF
NA	NA	TRBJ2-1	TRBV27	TGTGCCAGCACGGGTAGAAGCTCCTACAATGAGCAGTTCTTC	CASTGRSSYNEQFF
NA	NA	TRBJ2-7	TRBV18	TGTGCCAGCTCACAAGAGACAGGACCCCCCTACGAGCAGTACTTC	CASSQETGPPYEQYF
NA	TRBD1	TRBJ2-7	TRBV18	TGTGCCAGCTCACCCTCCCGGGACAGGGTCTCCTACGAGCAGTACTTC	CASSPSRDRVSYEQYF
few	TRBD2	TRBJ2-7	TRBV7-9	TGTGCCAGCAGCACAACTAACGGGAGGTCGCCTGGCGAGCAGTACTTC	CASSTTNGRSPGEQYF
once	NA	TRBJ2-2	TRBV19	TGTGCCAGTAGTGTCGGGGGGCGGCCCGGGGAGCTGTTTTTT	CASSVGGRPGELFF
once	NA	TRBJ2-1	TRBV28	TGTGCCAGCAGTTTCGGGGAAGCGCAGTTCTTC	CASSFGEAQFF
NA	NA	TRBJ1-4	TRBV5-1	TGCGCCAGCAGCTTGGGTAGCACAACTAATGAAAAACTGTTTTTT	CASSLGSTTNEKLFF
once	TRBD1	TRBJ1-3	TRBV28	TGTGCCAGCAGTTCCTACGGGACAGGAGGAAACACCATATATTTT	CASSSYGTGGNTIYF
NA	NA	TRBJ2-7	TRBV5-6	TGTGCCAGCAGCTTGGGACTCTCCCTCGACTACGAGCAGTACTTC	CASSLGLSLDYEQYF
NA	NA	TRBJ1-2	TRBV11-2	TGTGCCAGCAGCTCGTGGGGGGGGACTGCTAAGGGCTACACCTTC	CASSSWGGTAKGYTF
once	NA	TRBJ1-2	TRBV18	TGTGCCAGCTCAGAAACATCGGGCTATGGCTACACCTTC	CASSETSGYGYTF
NA	NA	TRBJ2-5	TRBV6-2/TRBV6-3	TGTGCCAGCAGTTACCCCACGCGGGACAGAAAAGAGACCCAGTACTTC	CASSYPTRDRKETQYF
NA	TRBD1	TRBJ1-1	TRBV5-6	TGTGCCAGCAGCTTCAGAACGACAGGGCGACAAATTGAAGCTTTCTTT	CASSFRTTGRQIEAFF
once	TRBD2	TRBJ2-3	TRBV13	TGTGCCAGCAAAGCGGGAGGCACAGATACGCAGTATTTT	CASKAGGTDTQYF
NA	TRBD2	TRBJ2-7	TRBV7-2	TGTGCCAGCAGCTTAGATGGGACTAGCGGGGCCTACGAGCAGTACTTC	CASSLDGTSGAYEQYF
NA	TRBD2	TRBJ2-3	TRBV5-6	TGTGCCAGCAGCTTGGACCTAGCGGGGGGGGCAGATACGCAGTATTTT	CASSLDLAGGADTQYF
NA	NA	TRBJ1-2	TRBV24-1	TGTGCCACCCAATTAGGACATAACTATGGCTACACCTTC	CATQLGHNYGYTF
NA	NA	TRBJ1-1	TRBV7-9	TGTGCCAGCAGCCTCGGCAGGGGCGTCGCTGAAGCTTTCTTT	CASSLGRGVAEAFF
NA	TRBD2	TRBJ2-1	TRBV12-5	TGTGCTAGTGGTTTGGTTACGCCGGGACTAGCGGGAGACGGGTCCTACAATGAGCAGTTCTTC	CASGLVTPGLAGDGSYNEQFF
NA	NA	TRBJ1-2	TRBV11-3	TGTGCCAGCAGCTCGTACGGTACGGGCTACACCTTC	CASSSYGTGYTF
NA	TRBD2	TRBJ2-3	TRBV2	TGTGCCAGCATTGATAGCGGGAGTATTCTGGATACGCAGTATTTT	CASIDSGSILDTQYF
NA	TRBD2	TRBJ2-7	TRBV5-1	TGCGCCAGCAGCTATACTAGCGGGACTGACTACGAGCAGTACTTC	CASSYTSGTDYEQYF
NA	NA	TRBJ1-1	TRBV7-2	TGTGCCAGCAGCTTAGTGACAGGTATGAACACTGAAGCTTTCTTT	CASSLVTGMNTEAFF
few	NA	TRBJ2-5	TRBV28	TGTGCCAGCAGTTTAGGGGACCCGGGGAGGTCCCAGTACTTC	CASSLGDPGRSQYF
NA	TRBD2	TRBJ2-3	TRBV27	TGTGCCAGCAGTTTATCAACCAGCGGGACCACAGATACGCAGTATTTT	CASSLSTSGTTDTQYF
NA	NA	TRBJ1-4	TRBV7-2	TGTGCCAGCAGCAAGGACAGAGCAACTAATGAAAAACTGTTTTTT	CASSKDRATNEKLFF
NA	NA	TRBJ1-5	TRBV28	TGTGCCAGCAGTTTATCGGCGGGGCCACCTGTTGATCAGCCCCAGCATTTT	CASSLSAGPPVDQPQHF
NA	TRBD2	TRBJ2-7	TRBV30	TGTGCCTGGAGAAAGTTTTCGGGACTAGTGAGCTCCTACGAGCAGTACTTC	CAWRKFSGLVSSYEQYF
NA	TRBD1	TRBJ1-1	TRBV9	TGTGCCAGCAGCGGAACAGGGGGCACTGAAGCTTTCTTT	CASSGTGGTEAFF
NA	TRBD1	TRBJ1-4	TRBV6-5	TGTGCCAGCATCAGGGACAGGGGGGGGGAAAAACTGTTTTTT	CASIRDRGGEKLFF
NA	NA	TRBJ1-1	TRBV9	TGTGCCAGCAGCGTAGTACCAGGGTTTTCTGAAGCTTTCTTT	CASSVVPGFSEAFF
NA	TRBD1	TRBJ2-2	TRBV18	TGTGCCAGCTCACCGCGGACAGGGAACACCGGGGAGCTGTTTTTT	CASSPRTGNTGELFF
NA	NA	TRBJ1-1	TRBV6-1	TGTGCCAGCAGTGAAAGGGGGGGGATATATGAAGCTTTCTTT	CASSERGGIYEAFF
NA	TRBD1	TRBJ1-2	TRBV6-5	TGTGCCAGCAGTACCAAGGGACAGGGCGGAGGCTACACCTTC	CASSTKGQGGGYTF
NA	TRBD1	TRBJ1-3	TRBV30	TGTGCCTGGAGTATAGGGACAGGAGAATACGGAAACACCATATATTTT	CAWSIGTGEYGNTIYF
NA	NA	TRBJ1-1	TRBV6-6	TGTGCCAGCAATCCGACCGGACAGTTAGACACTGAAGCTTTCTTT	CASNPTGQLDTEAFF
NA	TRBD1	TRBJ1-5	TRBV7-8	TGTGCCAGCAACGAGGACAGGGCAAGCAATCAGCCCCAGCATTTT	CASNEDRASNQPQHF
few	NA	TRBJ2-2	TRBV7-3	TGTGCCAGCAGCCGGTCAAGCACCGGGGAGCTGTTTTTT	CASSRSSTGELFF
NA	NA	TRBJ2-1	TRBV5-8	TGTGCCAGCAGCCCGGCATCTCTAGTCAATGAGCAGTTCTTC	CASSPASLVNEQFF
NA	TRBD2	TRBJ2-5	TRBV4-2	TGTGCCAGCAGCCAAACCGGTCTGGGGGCGGGAGGGTCGGAGACCCAGTACTTC	CASSQTGLGAGGSETQYF
NA	NA	TRBJ2-3	TRBV9	TGTGCCAGCAGCGTAGGTGGCGGGGCCGTCACAGATACGCAGTATTTT	CASSVGGGAVTDTQYF
NA	NA	TRBJ1-6	TRBV7-2	TGTGCCAGCAGCTTAGAGACAGTATTGAATTCACCCCTCCACTTT	CASSLETVLNSPLHF